This T cell receptor beta chain was recorded in a study of OX40 agonist ivuxolimab in advanced cancers. The overall study: At 0.01 to 10 mg/kg, ivuxolimab was administered intravenously to patients every 2 weeks.

Here immunoSEQ multiplex PCR was the method, and the copy in TCRdb shows in-frame clones only, minus some. In the table there are approximately 99,000 clones, approximately 90% of which are singletons. In germline, CDR1 is SGHNT, CDR2 YYREEE (reference sequence). Trimming removed 0 bases from V and 7 bases from J; junction bases left unmatched: 9. The CDR3 contains 15 residues. This TCR was sampled from an adult with an advanced solid tumor such as melanoma, head and neck, liver or kidney cancer. Source: CD4+ or CD8+ T cells sorted from blood, taken in a trial of the OX40 agonist ivuxolimab. The chain uses TRBV5-4 and TRBJ2-7; 8 bases line up with TRBD1. The CDR3 spells CASSLDLTGAGEQYF. The CDR3 nucleotides are TGTGCCAGCAGCTTGGACTTGACAGGGGCGGGGGAGCAGTACTTC.